A selection of T cell receptor beta chains follows, all from one sample in a study of beta chain features in type 1 diabetes. The assay was immunoSEQ multiplex PCR, and TCRdb's table has in-frame clones only and misses some. This sample has 900,000 or so clones, with roughly a sixth found just once. The sequencing sample was made of naive CD4+ T cells from blood. These TCRs come from a woman aged 18-35 years in good health. The CDR3 runs from the conserved cysteine through the conserved F or W. The D gene is left open where the match is weak. Rows may omit the clone size; those that give it use once, few, many or a size class.

CDR3aa	CDR3nt	d_gene	j_gene	abundance	v_gene
CASSPDRQRNYGYTF	TGTGCCAGCAGTCCAGATCGACAGAGAAACTATGGCTACACCTTC	.	TRBJ1-2	few	TRBV2
CASSLLRTSGSPTQYF	TGTGCCAGCAGCTTATTAAGGACTAGCGGGAGTCCTACGCAGTATTTT	TRBD2	TRBJ2-3	.	TRBV7-2
CASSSIAGGRYNEQFF	TGTGCCAGCAGTTCCATAGCGGGAGGGCGGTACAATGAGCAGTTCTTC	TRBD2	TRBJ2-1	.	TRBV6-6
CASSQLDQGQAFF	TGTGCCAGCAGCCAGCTGGATCAGGGGCAAGCTTTCTTT	.	TRBJ1-1	few	TRBV11-2
CASSALVGGANVLTF	TGTGCCAGCAGCGCCCTAGTAGGTGGGGCCAACGTCCTGACTTTC	.	TRBJ2-6	.	TRBV9
CASSFGTANTGELFF	TGTGCCAGCAGCTTTGGGACAGCGAACACCGGGGAGCTGTTTTTT	TRBD1	TRBJ2-2	few	TRBV7-2
CASSIWSQPQHF	TGTGCCAGTAGTATTTGGTCTCAGCCCCAGCATTTT	.	TRBJ1-5	once	TRBV19
CAISPGRGTYEQYF	TGTGCCATCAGTCCGGGCCGGGGGACCTACGAGCAGTACTTC	.	TRBJ2-7	.	TRBV10-3
CASSMGKASYNEQFF	TGTGCCAGCTCCATGGGTAAGGCCAGCTACAATGAGCAGTTCTTC	.	TRBJ2-1	few	TRBV9
CASSYSGLSSYEQYF	TGTGCCAGCAGCTATAGCGGTCTTAGCTCCTACGAGCAGTACTTC	.	TRBJ2-7	.	TRBV5-8
CASSAYNEQFF	TGTGCCAGCAGTGCCTACAATGAGCAGTTCTTC	.	TRBJ2-1	few	TRBV6-6
CATSRGSSGRLDEQFF	TGTGCCACCAGCAGAGGAAGTAGCGGGAGGCTGGATGAGCAGTTCTTC	TRBD2	TRBJ2-1	few	TRBV15
CAISGNQETQYF	TGTGCCATTAGCGGTAACCAAGAGACCCAGTACTTC	.	TRBJ2-5	few	TRBV10-3
CASSLVAVQETQYF	TGTGCCAGCAGCTTAGTAGCCGTCCAAGAGACCCAGTACTTC	.	TRBJ2-5	few	TRBV7-2
CASSLQVWYEQYF	TGTGCCAGCAGCCTACAGGTTTGGTACGAGCAGTACTTC	.	TRBJ2-7	few	TRBV7-2
CASSLTSGGYEQYF	TGTGCCAGCAGCCTTACTAGCGGGGGCTACGAGCAGTACTTC	TRBD2	TRBJ2-7	.	TRBV7-9